This passage covers 21 T cell receptor beta chains from one sample sequenced in a study of cytotoxic CD8 clonotypes in ibrutinib-treated CLL. Profiling relied on immunoSEQ multiplex PCR, and the TCRdb table lists in-frame clones only, not all of them. The table shows approximately 190,000 clones, with roughly 73% occurring only once. This specimen consisted of PBMCs, obtained after 12 months of ibrutinib treatment. The receptors were gathered from a human donor with chronic lymphocytic leukemia.

The chain joins TRBV11-2 to TRBJ2-6; D is unresolved. The CDR3 spans 19 residues. Germline values: CDR1 SGHAT, CDR2 FQNNGV. The V gene lost 1 base and the J gene lost 0 bases, with 16 bases spanning the gap. The CDR3 region is CASSLGQAAPYSGANVLTF. CDR3 nucleotide sequence: TGTGCCAGCAGCTTAGGGCAGGCGGCACCCTACTCTGGGGCCAACGTCCTGACTTTC.

This clone has more than one count but fewer than ten. In DNA, the CDR3 is TGTGCCAGCAGTTACTGGGGCCAGGGTGGGGACGAGCAGTACTTC. Amino acids: CASSYWGQGGDEQYF. This sequence joins TRBV6-5 and TRBJ2-7; D is perhaps TRBD1 (5 bases). The germline gives CDR1 MNHEY, CDR2 SVGAGI. The CDR3 contains 15 residues. With 1 base removed from V and 5 bases from J, the gap between germline ends came to 15 bases.

The chain has TRBV7-8 and TRBJ2-7; 13 bases are a match to TRBD2. V shed 3 bases, J shed 5 bases, and the junction held 13 bases outside the gene matches. This CDR3 contains 18 residues. Germline CDR1 is SGHVS and CDR2 is FQNEAQ. As DNA, the CDR3 is TGTGCCAGCAGCTTCCTAAGGACTAGCGGGAGTAAGTCCCACGAGCAGTACTTC. Amino acids: CASSFLRTSGSKSHEQYF.

V gene TRBV5-4 combines with J gene TRBJ1-2, with TRBD1 as a possible D gene (6 bases). Trimming pared 6 bases from V and 8 bases from J, leaving 23 bases between. Germline V lookup: CDR1 SGHNT, CDR2 YYREEE (reference sequence). The CDR3 length is 15 residues. In DNA form, the CDR3 reads TGTGCCAGCACCTTCCGTGGGGGGCCGTTATTAGGCTACACCTTC. It specifies CASTFRGGPLLGYTF.

The CDR3 is CASRPSLGQGSEAFF. DNA of the CDR3: TGTGCCAGCAGGCCTAGTTTGGGGCAAGGCTCTGAAGCTTTCTTT. The J gene is TRBJ1-1, the V gene TRBV6-5; the D gene is possibly TRBD1 (5 bases). The V end lost 6 bases, the J end lost 6 bases, and 20 bases lay between the germline ends. CDR3 size: 15 residues. The germline gives CDR1 MNHEY, CDR2 SVGAGI.

The V gene is TRBV4-1, the J gene TRBJ2-6; D remains ambiguous. Trimming removed 0 bases at V and 1 base at J, with 13 bases between. Germline V lookup: CDR1 MGHRA, CDR2 YSYEKL. The CDR3 has 18 amino acids. The CDR3 reads CASSQEGHTWSGANVLTF. For the CDR3, the DNA is TGCGCCAGCAGCCAAGAAGGGCACACCTGGTCTGGGGCCAACGTCCTGACTTTC.

V gene TRBV7-6 combines with J gene TRBJ2-7, with 7 bases fitting TRBD1. Germline-derived CDR1 and CDR2 are SGHVS and FNYEAQ. The V gene end was trimmed by 1 base and the J gene end by 5 bases; junction bases not matched to a gene: 5. The CDR3 is 14 residues long. The DNA of the CDR3 is TGTGCCAGCAGCTTAGTTACAGGGGACAACGAGCAGTACTTC. Translated: CASSLVTGDNEQYF.

The chain recombines TRBV10-2 with TRBJ1-1; D possibly corresponds to TRBD1 (6 bases). Germline V gene lookup returns CDR1 WSHSY and CDR2 SAAADI. Trimming shortened V by 6 bases and J by 1 base, and 9 bases separated the two germline ends. This CDR3 has 13 residues. Here the CDR3 DNA reads TGCGCCAGCAGACTGGACAGGAACACTGAAGCTTTCTTT. Translating it yields CASRLDRNTEAFF.

The rearrangement links TRBV29-1 to TRBJ1-2; 7 positions match TRBD1. The V gene's germline CDR1 is SQVTM and CDR2 ANQGSEA. The CDR3 runs 13 residues. The trim removed 5 bases at V and 2 bases at J, leaving 5 bases unmatched. The CDR3 DNA follows: TGCAGCGTTCCTGGGGACAGCAACTATGGCTACACCTTC. It codes for CSVPGDSNYGYTF.

This rearrangement joins TRBV19 to TRBJ2-5; no clear D gene. CDR1 is LNHDA, CDR2 SQIVND, per germline (reference sequence). Trimming removed 4 bases at V and 5 bases at J, with 23 bases between. This CDR3 has 17 residues. CDR3 in amino acids: CASSKGPRAFPDETQYF. Written as DNA, the CDR3 is TGTGCCAGTAGTAAAGGTCCTAGGGCCTTCCCCGACGAGACCCAGTACTTC.

This clone was detected only once. The chain combines TRBV6-5 with TRBJ1-1; the D is unclear. The germline V and J ends were trimmed by 0 bases and 0 bases, with 8 bases remaining between them. The CDR3 length is 15 residues. Germline CDR1 is MNHEY and CDR2 is SVGAGI. CDR3 sequence: CASSYSGSMNTEAFF. Here the CDR3 DNA reads TGTGCCAGCAGTTACTCGGGGTCCATGAACACTGAAGCTTTCTTT.

This clone showed up just once. The CDR3 DNA is TGTGCCAGCAGTGAATTTAAGTGGGATACGCAGTATTTT. Translated: CASSEFKWDTQYF. The genes are TRBV6-1 and TRBJ2-3; D gene unclear. This CDR3 spans 13 amino acids. The ends were cut back, 2 bases at V and 6 bases at J, with 9 bases in the middle. Germline values: CDR1 MNHNS, CDR2 SASEGT.

About this clone itself: The sample contains more than one DNA sequence encoding this CDR3. The rearrangement joins TRBV7-9 to TRBJ2-7, with D unresolved. The CDR3 sequence is 14 residues long. CDR1 and CDR2 (germline): SEHNR, FQNEAQ (reference sequence). Trimming shortened V by 1 base and J by 3 bases, and 10 bases separated the two germline ends. For the CDR3, the DNA is TGTGCCAGCAGCTTAGGGGGAAAAAGCTACGAGCAGTACTTC. Translated, it gives CASSLGGKSYEQYF.

This clone was picked up one time. The genes are TRBV7-9 and TRBJ2-5; D may correspond to TRBD1 or TRBD2 (5 bases each). This CDR3 has 13 residues. Deletions cut 9 bases from V and 7 bases from J, with 18 bases between. Germline loops: CDR1 SEHNR, CDR2 FQNEAQ (reference sequence). The CDR3, as DNA: TGTGCCAGTGACTTTCCAGGGACGGGGACCCAGTACTTC. Amino acid sequence: CASDFPGTGTQYF.

Ten or more counts support this clone. The genes are TRBV30 and TRBJ1-4; D is undetermined. The CDR3 totals 13 residues. V dropped 1 base and J dropped 5 bases, with 8 bases sitting between them. Germline CDR1 is GTSNPN and CDR2 is SVGIG (reference sequence). The DNA for the CDR3 is TGTGCCTGGAGTGGCCCTCAGAATGAAAAACTGTTTTTT. Translating gives CAWSGPQNEKLFF.

The CDR3 DNA is TGTGCCAGCAGTCCACAGGAGATCTATGGCTACACCTTC. Its translation: CASSPQEIYGYTF. The chain combines TRBV7-9 with TRBJ1-2, with D perhaps TRBD1 (5 bases). This CDR3 comprises 13 residues. CDR1 is SEHNR, CDR2 FQNEAQ, per germline (reference sequence). V was cut by 6 bases and J by 4 bases, with 12 bases left in between.

The chain carries TRBV10-3 and TRBJ1-5; possible D gene TRBD1, 6 bases. CDR1 and CDR2 (germline): ENHRY, SYGVKD. The length of the CDR3 is 13 residues. The ends were cut back, 3 bases at V and 6 bases at J, with 9 bases in the middle. The CDR3 nucleotides are TGTGCCATCAGTGAAACGGGGGCTCAGCCCCAGCATTTT. It specifies CAISETGAQPQHF.

This chain connects TRBV2 to TRBJ2-1; TRBD2 aligns across 12 bases. Trimming removed 5 bases from V and 8 bases from J; junction bases left unmatched: 10. There are 16 residues in the CDR3. Germline CDR1 SNHLY, CDR2 FYNNEI. The CDR3 DNA reads as TGTGCCAGCAGTAAGACTAGCGGGGGCTATAGGGATGAGCAGTTCTTC. Its translation is CASSKTSGGYRDEQFF.

This clone was picked up a small number of times. This chain links TRBV28 with TRBJ1-3, with TRBD1 as a possible D gene (5 bases). Per germline, CDR1 MDHEN and CDR2 SYDVKM. V was cut by 6 bases and J by 3 bases, with 18 bases left in between. The CDR3 spans 16 residues. Here the CDR3 DNA reads TGTGCCAGCAGCTTACTATCGGGGGGAGATGGAAACACCATATATTTT. Amino acid sequence: CASSLLSGGDGNTIYF.

The genes are TRBV7-2 and TRBJ2-3, with 7 bases fitting TRBD2. The CDR3 totals 16 residues. V trimming: 1 base; J trimming: 3 bases; junction bases outside the gene matches: 7. Germline assignment: CDR1 SGHTA and CDR2 FQGNSA. In DNA form, the CDR3 reads TGTGCCAGCAGCTTAGTTCGGGGAGCGGGGACAGATACGCAGTATTTT. Protein product: CASSLVRGAGTDTQYF.

The rearrangement joins TRBV18 to TRBJ1-1, with TRBD1 matching 7 bases. Germline values: CDR1 KGHSH, CDR2 LQKENI. The CDR3 extends over 13 amino acids. With 5 bases clipped from V and 3 bases from J, the junction kept 3 bases outside the gene matches. The CDR3 DNA follows: TGTGCCAGCTCAACGCAGGGGGACACTGAAGCTTTCTTT. Amino acids: CASSTQGDTEAFF.